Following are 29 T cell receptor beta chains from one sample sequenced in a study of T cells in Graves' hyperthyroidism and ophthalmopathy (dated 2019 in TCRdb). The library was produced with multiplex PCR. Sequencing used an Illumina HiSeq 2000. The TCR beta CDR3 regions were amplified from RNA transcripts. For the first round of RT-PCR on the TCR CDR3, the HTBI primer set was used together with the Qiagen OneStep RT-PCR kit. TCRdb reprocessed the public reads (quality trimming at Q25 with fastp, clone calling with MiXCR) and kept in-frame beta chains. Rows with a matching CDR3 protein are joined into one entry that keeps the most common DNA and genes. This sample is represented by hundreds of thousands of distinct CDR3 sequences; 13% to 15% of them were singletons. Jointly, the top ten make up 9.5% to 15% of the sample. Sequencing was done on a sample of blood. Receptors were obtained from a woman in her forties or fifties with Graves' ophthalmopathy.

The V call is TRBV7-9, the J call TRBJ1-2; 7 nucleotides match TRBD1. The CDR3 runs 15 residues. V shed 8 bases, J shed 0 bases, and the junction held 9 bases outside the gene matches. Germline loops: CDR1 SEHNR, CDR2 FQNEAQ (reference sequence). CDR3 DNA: TGTGCCAGCGCCCGCGGACAGGCCGCTAACTATGGCTACACCTTC. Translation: CASARGQAANYGYTF.

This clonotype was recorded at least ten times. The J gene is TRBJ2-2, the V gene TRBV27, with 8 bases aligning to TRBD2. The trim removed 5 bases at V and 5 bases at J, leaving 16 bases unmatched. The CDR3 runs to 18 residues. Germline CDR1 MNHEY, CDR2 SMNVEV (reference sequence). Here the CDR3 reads CASSATRLAGRGTGELFF. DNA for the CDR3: TGTGCCAGCAGTGCCACCCGGTTAGCGGGGAGGGGGACCGGGGAGCTGTTTTTT.

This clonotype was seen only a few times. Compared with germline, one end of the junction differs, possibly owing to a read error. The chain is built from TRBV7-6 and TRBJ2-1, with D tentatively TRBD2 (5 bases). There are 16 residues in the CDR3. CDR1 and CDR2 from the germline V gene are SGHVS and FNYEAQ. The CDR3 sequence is CANSLGGGPSLNEQFF. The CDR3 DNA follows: TGTGCCAACAGCTTAGGCGGCGGGCCCTCTCTCAATGAGCAGTTCTTC.

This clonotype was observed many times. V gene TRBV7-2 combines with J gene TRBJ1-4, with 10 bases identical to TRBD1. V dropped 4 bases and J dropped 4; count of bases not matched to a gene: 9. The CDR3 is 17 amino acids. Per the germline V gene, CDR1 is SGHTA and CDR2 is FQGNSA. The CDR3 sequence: CASSSSRDRGSNEKLFF. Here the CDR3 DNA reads TGTGCCAGCAGCTCCTCCCGGGACAGGGGCAGTAATGAAAAACTGTTTTTT.

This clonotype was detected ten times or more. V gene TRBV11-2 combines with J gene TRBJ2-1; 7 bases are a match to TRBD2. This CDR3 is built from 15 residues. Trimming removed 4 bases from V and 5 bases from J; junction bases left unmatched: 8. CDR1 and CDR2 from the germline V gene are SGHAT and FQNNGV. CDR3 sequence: CASSSKRDPNNEQFF. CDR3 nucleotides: TGTGCCAGCAGCTCCAAGCGGGACCCGAACAATGAGCAGTTCTTC.

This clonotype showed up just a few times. The CDR3 is CATHPSGRIADTQYF. The CDR3 nucleotides read TGTGCCACGCACCCGAGCGGGAGGATCGCAGATACGCAGTATTTT. This chain joins TRBV28 and TRBJ2-3, with 9 bases identical to TRBD2. There are 15 residues in the CDR3. Germline V gene lookup returns CDR1 MDHEN and CDR2 SYDVKM. The V segment lost 10 bases and the J segment 4 bases; nucleotides outside the gene matches: 12.

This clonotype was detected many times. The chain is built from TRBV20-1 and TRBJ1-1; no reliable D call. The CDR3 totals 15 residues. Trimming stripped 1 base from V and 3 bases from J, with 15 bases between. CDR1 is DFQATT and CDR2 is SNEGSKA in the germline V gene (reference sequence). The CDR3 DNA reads TGCAGTGCTAGAGCGGGCGGCAGGAGGGACACTGAAGCTTTCTTT. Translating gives CSARAGGRRDTEAFF.

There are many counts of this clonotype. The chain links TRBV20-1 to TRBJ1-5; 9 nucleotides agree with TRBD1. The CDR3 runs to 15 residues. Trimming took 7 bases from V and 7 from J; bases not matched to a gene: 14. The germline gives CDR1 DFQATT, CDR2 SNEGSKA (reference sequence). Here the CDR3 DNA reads TGCAGTGTCCCCGGGACAGGGATGTTGCGGCAGCCCCAGCATTTT. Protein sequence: CSVPGTGMLRQPQHF.

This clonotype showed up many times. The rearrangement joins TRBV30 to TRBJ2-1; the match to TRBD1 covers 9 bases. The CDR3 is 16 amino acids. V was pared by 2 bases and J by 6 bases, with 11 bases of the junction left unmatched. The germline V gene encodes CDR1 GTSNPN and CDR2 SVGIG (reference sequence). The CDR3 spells CAWSPKGQGKGNEQFF. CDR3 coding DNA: TGTGCCTGGAGTCCGAAGGGACAGGGAAAAGGCAATGAGCAGTTCTTC.

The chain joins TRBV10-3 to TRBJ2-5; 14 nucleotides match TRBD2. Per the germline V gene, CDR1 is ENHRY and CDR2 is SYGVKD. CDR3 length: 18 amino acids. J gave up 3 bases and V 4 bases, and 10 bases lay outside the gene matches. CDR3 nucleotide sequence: TGTGCCATCAGTGGGGGTATAATGGGACTAGCGGGAGAAGAGACCCAGTACTTC. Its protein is CAISGGIMGLAGEETQYF.

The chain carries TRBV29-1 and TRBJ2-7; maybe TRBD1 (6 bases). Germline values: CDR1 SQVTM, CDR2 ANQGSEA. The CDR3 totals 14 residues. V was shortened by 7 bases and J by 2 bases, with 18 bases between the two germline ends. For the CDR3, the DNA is TGCAGCGGTTTCAGGGGTAGCATCACCTACGAGCAGTACTTC. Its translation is CSGFRGSITYEQYF.

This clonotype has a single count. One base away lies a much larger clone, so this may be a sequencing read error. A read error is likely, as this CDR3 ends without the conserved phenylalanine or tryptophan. The CDR3: CASSLQGKRYEQYL. CDR3 nucleotide sequence: TGTGCCAGCAGTTTGCAGGGTAAACGTTACGAGCAGTACCTC. The chain employs TRBV28 and TRBJ2-7; possible D gene TRBD1, 5 bases. Germline CDR1 MDHEN, CDR2 SYDVKM. The CDR3 runs to 14 residues. The V and J ends lost 3 bases and 4 bases respectively, with 13 bases between them.

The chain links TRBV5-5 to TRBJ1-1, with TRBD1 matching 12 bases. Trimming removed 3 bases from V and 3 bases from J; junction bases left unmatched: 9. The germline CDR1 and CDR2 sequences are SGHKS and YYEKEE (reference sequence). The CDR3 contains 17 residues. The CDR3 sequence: CASSYGTGGVQYTEAFF. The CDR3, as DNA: TGTGCCAGCAGCTACGGGACAGGGGGCGTCCAGTACACTGAAGCTTTCTTT. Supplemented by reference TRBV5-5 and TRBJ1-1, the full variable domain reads DAGVTQSPTHLIKTRGQQVTLRCSPISGHKSVSWYQQVLGQGPQFIFQYYEKEERGRGNFPDRFSARQFPNYSSELNVNALLLGDSALYLCASSYGTGGVQYTEAFFGQGTRLTVV.

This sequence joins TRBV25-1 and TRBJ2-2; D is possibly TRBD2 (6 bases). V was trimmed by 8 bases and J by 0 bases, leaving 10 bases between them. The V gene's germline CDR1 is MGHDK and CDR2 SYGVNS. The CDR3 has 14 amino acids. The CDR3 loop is CASGGTANTGELFF. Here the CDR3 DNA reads TGTGCCAGCGGCGGGACTGCGAACACCGGGGAGCTGTTTTTT.

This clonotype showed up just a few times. CDR3 residues: CASKDTDSGNTIYF. The CDR3 region has the DNA TGTGCCAGCAAGGACACCGACTCTGGAAACACCATATATTTT. This chain uses TRBV7-9 with TRBJ1-3, with D perhaps matching TRBD1 (5 bases). This CDR3 comprises 14 residues. The V end lost 7 bases, the J end lost 0 bases, and 10 bases lay between the germline ends. Looked up from germline, CDR1 is SEHNR and CDR2 is FQNEAQ (reference sequence).

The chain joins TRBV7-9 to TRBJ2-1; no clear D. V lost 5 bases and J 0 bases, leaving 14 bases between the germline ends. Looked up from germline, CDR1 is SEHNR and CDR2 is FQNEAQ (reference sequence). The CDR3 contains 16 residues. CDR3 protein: CASSPFYPSSYNEQFF. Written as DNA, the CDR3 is TGTGCCAGCAGCCCCTTTTATCCTAGCTCCTACAATGAGCAGTTCTTC.

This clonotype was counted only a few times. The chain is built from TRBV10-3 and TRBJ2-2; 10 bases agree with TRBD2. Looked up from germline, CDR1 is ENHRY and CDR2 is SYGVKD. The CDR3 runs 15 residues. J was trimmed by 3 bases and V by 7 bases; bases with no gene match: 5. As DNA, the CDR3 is TGTGCCATCACTTCAGCGGGAGGGGACACCGGGGAGCTGTTTTTT. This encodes CAITSAGGDTGELFF.

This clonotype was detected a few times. CDR3 region: CATSDTGLAGGDEQFF. The DNA for the CDR3 is TGTGCCACCAGTGATACGGGACTAGCGGGCGGTGATGAGCAGTTCTTC. The chain employs TRBV24-1 and TRBJ2-1; TRBD2 aligns across 12 bases. The CDR3 has 16 amino acids. Germline V gene lookup returns CDR1 KGHDR and CDR2 SFDVKD. Trimming cost V 3 bases and J 8 bases; bases outside gene matches: 7.

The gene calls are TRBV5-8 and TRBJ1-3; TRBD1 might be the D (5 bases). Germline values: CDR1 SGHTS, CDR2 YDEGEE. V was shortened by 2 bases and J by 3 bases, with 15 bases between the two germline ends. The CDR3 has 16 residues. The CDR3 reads CASSLPGNNGGNTIYF. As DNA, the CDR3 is TGTGCCAGCAGCTTACCAGGGAATAACGGTGGAAACACCATATATTTT.

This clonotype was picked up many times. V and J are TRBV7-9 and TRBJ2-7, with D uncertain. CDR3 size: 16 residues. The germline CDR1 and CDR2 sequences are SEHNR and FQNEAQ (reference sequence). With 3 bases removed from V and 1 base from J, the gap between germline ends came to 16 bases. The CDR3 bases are TGTGCCAGCAGCTTTGCCGACCGTTCCCCTTCCTACGAGCAGTACTTC. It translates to CASSFADRSPSYEQYF.

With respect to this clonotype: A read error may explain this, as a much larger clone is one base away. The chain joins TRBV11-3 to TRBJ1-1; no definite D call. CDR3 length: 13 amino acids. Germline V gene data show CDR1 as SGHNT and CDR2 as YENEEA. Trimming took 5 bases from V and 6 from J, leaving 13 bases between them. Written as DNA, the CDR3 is TGTGCCAGCAGCCCTGATCCGGACCCTGAAGCTTTCTTT. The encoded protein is CASSPDPDPEAFF.

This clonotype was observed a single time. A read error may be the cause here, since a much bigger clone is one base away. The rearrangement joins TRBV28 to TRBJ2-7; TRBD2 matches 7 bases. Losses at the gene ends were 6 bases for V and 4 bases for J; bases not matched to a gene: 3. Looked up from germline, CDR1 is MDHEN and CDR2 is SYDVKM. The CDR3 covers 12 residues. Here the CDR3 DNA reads TGTGCCAGCAGAGTGGGGGGGTACGAGCAGTACTTC. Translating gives CASRVGGYEQYF.

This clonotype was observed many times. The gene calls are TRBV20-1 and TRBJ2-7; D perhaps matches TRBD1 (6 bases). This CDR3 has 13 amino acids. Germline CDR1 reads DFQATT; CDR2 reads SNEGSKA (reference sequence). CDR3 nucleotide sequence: TGCACCACCCCGGGCAGGGGAATATACGAGCAGTACTTC. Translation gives CTTPGRGIYEQYF.

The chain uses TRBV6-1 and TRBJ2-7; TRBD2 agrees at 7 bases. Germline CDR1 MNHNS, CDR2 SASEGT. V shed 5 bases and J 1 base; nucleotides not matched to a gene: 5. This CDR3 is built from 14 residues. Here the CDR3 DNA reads TGTGCCAGCAGTCGGCGGGAGCTTTCCTACGAGCAGTACTTC. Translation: CASSRRELSYEQYF.

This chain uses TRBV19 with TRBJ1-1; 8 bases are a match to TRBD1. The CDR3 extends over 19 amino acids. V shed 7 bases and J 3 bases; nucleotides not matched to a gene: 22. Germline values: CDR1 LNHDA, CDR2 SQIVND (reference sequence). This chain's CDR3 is CASTKRGQGAVFPDTEAFF. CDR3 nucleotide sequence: TGTGCCAGTACAAAAAGGGGTCAGGGGGCTGTTTTCCCGGACACTGAAGCTTTCTTT.

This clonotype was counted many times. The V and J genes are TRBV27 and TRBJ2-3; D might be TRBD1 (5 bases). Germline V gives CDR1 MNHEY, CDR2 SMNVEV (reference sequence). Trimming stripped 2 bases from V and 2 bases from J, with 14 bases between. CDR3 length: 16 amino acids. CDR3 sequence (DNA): TGTGCCAGCAGTTTAAGACCCAGGGAAACCACAGATACGCAGTATTTT. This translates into CASSLRPRETTDTQYF.

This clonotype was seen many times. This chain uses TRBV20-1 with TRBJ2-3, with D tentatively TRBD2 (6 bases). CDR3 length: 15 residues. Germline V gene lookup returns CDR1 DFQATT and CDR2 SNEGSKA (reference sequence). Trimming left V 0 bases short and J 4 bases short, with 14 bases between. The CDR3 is CSARDPRRGSDTQYF. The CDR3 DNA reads TGCAGTGCTAGAGATCCCCGTCGGGGGTCAGATACGCAGTATTTT.

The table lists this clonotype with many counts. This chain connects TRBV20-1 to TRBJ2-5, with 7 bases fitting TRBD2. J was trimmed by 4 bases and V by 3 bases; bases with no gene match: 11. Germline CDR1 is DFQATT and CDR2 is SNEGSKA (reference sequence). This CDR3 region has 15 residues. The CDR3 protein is CSASWGRAGGETQYF. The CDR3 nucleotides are TGCAGTGCTAGTTGGGGGAGGGCCGGTGGAGAGACCCAGTACTTC.

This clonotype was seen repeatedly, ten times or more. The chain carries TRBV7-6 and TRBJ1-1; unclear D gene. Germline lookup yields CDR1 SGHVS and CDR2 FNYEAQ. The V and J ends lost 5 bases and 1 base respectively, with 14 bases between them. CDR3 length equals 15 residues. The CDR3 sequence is CASSPPFGQNTEAFF. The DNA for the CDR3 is TGTGCCAGCAGCCCGCCTTTCGGGCAGAACACTGAAGCTTTCTTT.